This is a list of T cell receptor beta chains from one sample in a study of blood T cell repertoires in COVID-19. Data came from immunoSEQ multiplex PCR; TCRdb stores just in-frame clones and leaves some out. The data hold some 150,000 clones, with 80% observed a single time. The sequenced sample consisted of peripheral blood. These receptors originate from a man aged 60 to 69 with active or convalescent COVID-19. Both conserved end residues are part of each CDR3. Fields, in order: clone size, J gene, V gene, CDR3 protein. Expanded clones are given a class, and other clones once, few, many or no size at all.

. | TRBJ2-3 | TRBV2 | CASRGTSGRAGPADTQYF
. | TRBJ2-2 | TRBV7-2 | CASSLPRGRTGELFF
. | TRBJ1-1 | TRBV7-3 | CASSLFGTARGEAFF
. | TRBJ2-1 | TRBV6-2/TRBV6-3 | CASTPAGQGQHEQFF
. | TRBJ2-5 | TRBV3-1/TRBV3-2 | CASSQGFGGETQYF
. | TRBJ2-3 | TRBV7-9 | CASSQTSGSSTQYF
. | TRBJ2-7 | TRBV4-2 | CASSQGGGAFYEQYF
. | TRBJ1-2 | TRBV28 | CASSSRTGGVDYGYTF
few | TRBJ1-2 | TRBV30 | CACQWDTNYGYTF
. | TRBJ1-2 | TRBV6-5 | CANYWGQGYTF